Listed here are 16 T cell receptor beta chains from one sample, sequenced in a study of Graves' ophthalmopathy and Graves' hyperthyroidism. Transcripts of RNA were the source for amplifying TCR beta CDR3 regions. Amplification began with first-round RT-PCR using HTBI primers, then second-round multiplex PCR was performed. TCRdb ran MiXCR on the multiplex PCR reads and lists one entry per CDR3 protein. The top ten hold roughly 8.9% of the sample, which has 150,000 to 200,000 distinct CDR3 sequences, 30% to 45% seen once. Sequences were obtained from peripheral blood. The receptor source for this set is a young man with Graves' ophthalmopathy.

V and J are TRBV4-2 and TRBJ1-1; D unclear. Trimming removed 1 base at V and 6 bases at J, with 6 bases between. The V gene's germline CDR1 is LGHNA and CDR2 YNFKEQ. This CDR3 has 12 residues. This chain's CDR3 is CASSQGSSEAFF. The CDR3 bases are TGTGCCAGCAGCCAAGGGTCCTCTGAAGCTTTCTTT.

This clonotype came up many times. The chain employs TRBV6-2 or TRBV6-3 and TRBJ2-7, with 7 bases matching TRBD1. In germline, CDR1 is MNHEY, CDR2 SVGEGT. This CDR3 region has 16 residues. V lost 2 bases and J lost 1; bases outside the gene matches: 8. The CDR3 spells CASSYVGQASSYEQYF. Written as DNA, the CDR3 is TGTGCCAGCAGTTACGTAGGACAGGCTTCTTCCTACGAGCAGTACTTC.

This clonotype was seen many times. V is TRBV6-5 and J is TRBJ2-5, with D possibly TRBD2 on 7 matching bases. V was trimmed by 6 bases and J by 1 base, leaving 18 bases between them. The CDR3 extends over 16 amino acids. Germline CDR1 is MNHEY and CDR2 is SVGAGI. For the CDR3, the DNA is TGTGCCAGCAGGGCACAGGGAGGGGGTTTCCAAGAGACCCAGTACTTC. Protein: CASRAQGGGFQETQYF.

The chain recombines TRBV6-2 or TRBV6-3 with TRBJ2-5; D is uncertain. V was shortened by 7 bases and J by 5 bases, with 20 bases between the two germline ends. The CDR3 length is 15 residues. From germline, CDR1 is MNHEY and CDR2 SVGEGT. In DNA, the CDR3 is TGTGCCAGCACCCATGGAAGTGCCTTTTGGGAGACCCAGTACTTC. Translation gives CASTHGSAFWETQYF.

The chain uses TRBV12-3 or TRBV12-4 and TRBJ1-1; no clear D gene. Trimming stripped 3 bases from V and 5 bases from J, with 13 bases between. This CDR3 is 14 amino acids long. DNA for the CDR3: TGTGCCAGCAGTTTTTGGACGAGAAGGACTGAAGCTTTCTTT. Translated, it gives CASSFWTRRTEAFF.

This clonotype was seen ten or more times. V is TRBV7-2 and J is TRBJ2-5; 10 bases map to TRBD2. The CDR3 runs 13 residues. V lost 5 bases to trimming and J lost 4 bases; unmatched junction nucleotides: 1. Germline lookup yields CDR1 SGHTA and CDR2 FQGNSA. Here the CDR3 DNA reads TGTGCCAGCAGCCGGACTAGCGGAGAGACCCAGTACTTC. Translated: CASSRTSGETQYF. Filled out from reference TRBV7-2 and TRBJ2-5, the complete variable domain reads GAGVSQSPSNKVTEKGKDVELRCDPISGHTALYWYRQSLGQGLEFLIYFQGNSAPDKSGLPSDRFSAERTGGSVSTLTIQRTQQEDSAVYLCASSRTSGETQYFGPGTRLLVL.

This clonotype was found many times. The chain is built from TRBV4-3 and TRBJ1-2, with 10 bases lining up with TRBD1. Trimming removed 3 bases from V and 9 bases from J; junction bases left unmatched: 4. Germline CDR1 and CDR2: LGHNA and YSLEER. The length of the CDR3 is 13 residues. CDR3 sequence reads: CASSQTGGSSYTF. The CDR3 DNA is TGCGCCAGCAGCCAGACAGGGGGCAGCAGCTACACCTTC.

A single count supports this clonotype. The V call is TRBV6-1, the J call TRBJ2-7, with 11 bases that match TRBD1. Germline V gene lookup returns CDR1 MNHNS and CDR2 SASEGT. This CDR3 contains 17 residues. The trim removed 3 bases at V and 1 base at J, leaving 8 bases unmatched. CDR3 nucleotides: TGTGCCAGCAGTGATGCCGGGACAGGGGGACCTTCCTACGAGCAGTACTTC. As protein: CASSDAGTGGPSYEQYF.

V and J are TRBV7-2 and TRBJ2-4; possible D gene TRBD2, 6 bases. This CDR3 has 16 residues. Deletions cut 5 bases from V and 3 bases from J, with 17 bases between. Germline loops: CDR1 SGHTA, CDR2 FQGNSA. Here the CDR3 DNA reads TGTGCCAGCAGCATCCACCGACTAGTTGGCAAAAACATTCAGTACTTC. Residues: CASSIHRLVGKNIQYF.

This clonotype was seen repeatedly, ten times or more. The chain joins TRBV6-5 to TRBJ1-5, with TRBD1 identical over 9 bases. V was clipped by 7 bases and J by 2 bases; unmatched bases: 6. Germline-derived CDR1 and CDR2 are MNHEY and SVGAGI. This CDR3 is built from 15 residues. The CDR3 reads CASTGDRAGNQPQHF. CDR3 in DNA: TGTGCCAGCACCGGGGACAGGGCGGGCAATCAGCCCCAGCATTTT.

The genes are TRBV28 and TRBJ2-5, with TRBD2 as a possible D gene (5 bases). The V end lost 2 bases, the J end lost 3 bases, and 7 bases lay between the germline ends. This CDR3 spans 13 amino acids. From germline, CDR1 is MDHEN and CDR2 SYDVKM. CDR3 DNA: TGTGCCAGCAGTTTAATCGGGGAAGAGACCCAGTACTTC. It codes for CASSLIGEETQYF.

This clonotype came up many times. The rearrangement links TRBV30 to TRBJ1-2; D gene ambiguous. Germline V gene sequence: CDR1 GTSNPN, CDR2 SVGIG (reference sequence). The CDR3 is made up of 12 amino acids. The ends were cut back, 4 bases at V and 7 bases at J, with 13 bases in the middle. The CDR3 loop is CAWTLPSGGYTF. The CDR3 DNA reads TGTGCCTGGACTCTCCCTTCGGGTGGCTACACCTTC.

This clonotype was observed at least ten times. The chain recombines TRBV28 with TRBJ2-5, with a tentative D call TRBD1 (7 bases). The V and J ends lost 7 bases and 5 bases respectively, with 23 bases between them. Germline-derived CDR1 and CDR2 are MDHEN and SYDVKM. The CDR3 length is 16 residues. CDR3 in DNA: TGTGCCAGCACCCCCAGGAGGGGGCGGGCGTTGGAGACCCAGTACTTC. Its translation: CASTPRRGRALETQYF. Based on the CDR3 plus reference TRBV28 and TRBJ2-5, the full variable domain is DVKVTQSSRYLVKRTGEKVFLECVQDMDHENMFWYRQDPGLGLRLIYFSYDVKMKEKGDIPEGYSVSREKKERFSLILESASTNQTSMYLCASTPRRGRALETQYFGPGTRLLVL.

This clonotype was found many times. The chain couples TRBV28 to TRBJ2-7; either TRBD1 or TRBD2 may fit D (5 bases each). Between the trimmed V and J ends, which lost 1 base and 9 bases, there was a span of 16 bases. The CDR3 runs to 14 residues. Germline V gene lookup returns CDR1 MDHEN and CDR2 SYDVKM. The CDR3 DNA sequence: TGTGCCAGCAGTTTATCCGGGACGGAGAAACGGCAGTACTTC. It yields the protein CASSLSGTEKRQYF.

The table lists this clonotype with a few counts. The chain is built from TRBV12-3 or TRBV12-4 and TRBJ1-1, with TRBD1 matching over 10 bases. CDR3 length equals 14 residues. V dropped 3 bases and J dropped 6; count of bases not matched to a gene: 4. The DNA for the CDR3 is TGTGCCAGCAGTTTGGGGGACAGGGGCGCTGAAGCTTTCTTT. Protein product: CASSLGDRGAEAFF.

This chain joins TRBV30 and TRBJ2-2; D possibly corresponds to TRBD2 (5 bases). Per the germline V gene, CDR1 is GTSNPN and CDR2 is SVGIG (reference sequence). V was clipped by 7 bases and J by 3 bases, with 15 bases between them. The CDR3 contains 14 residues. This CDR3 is CAYAKADYTGELFF. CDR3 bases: TGTGCCTACGCGAAAGCGGACTACACCGGGGAGCTGTTTTTT.